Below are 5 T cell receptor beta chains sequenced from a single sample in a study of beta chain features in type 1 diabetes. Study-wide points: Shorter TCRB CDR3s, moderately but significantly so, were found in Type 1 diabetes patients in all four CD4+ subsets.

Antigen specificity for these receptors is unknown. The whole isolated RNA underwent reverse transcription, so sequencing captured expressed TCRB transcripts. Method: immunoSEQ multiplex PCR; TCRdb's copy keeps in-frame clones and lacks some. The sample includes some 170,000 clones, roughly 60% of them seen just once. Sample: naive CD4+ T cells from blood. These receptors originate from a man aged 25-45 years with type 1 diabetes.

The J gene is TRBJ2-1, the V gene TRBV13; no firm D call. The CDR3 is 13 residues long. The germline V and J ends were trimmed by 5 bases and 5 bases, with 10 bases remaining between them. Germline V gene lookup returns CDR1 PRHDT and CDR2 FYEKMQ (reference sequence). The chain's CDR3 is CASSPRAHNEQFF. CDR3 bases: TGTGCCAGCAGCCCCCGAGCCCACAATGAGCAGTTCTTC.

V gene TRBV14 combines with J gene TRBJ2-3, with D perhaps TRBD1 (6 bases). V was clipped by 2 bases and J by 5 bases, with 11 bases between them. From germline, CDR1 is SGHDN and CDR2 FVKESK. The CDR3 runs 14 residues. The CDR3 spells CASSQQKQGDTQYF. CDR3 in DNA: TGTGCCAGCAGCCAACAAAAACAGGGAGATACGCAGTATTTT.

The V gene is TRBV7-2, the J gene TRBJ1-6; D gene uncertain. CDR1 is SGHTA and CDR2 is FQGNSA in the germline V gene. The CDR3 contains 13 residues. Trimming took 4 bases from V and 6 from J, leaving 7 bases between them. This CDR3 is CASSSNFNSPLHF. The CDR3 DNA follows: TGTGCCAGCAGCTCGAACTTTAATTCACCCCTCCACTTT.

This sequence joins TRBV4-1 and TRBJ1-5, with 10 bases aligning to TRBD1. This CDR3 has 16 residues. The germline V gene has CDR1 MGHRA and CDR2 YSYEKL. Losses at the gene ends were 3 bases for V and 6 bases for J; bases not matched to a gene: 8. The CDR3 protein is CASSHADRGRGQPQHF. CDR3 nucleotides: TGCGCCAGCAGCCATGCTGACAGGGGGCGAGGTCAGCCCCAGCATTTT.

CDR3 sequence (DNA): TGCAGCGCTATGGGGGTTAAGAGCACCGGGGAGCTGTTTTTT. Encoded protein: CSAMGVKSTGELFF. The chain uses TRBV29-1 and TRBJ2-2; D is perhaps TRBD1 or TRBD2 (5 bases each). Germline CDR1 reads SQVTM; CDR2 reads ANQGSEA. Trimming took off 7 bases at V and 4 bases at J, with 16 bases between the two ends. This CDR3 has 14 amino acids.